This T cell receptor (beta chain) emerged from a study of blood T cell repertoires in COVID-19. V lost 5 bases and J lost 7; bases outside the gene matches: 9. The CDR3 has 15 amino acids. Germline CDR1 and CDR2: SEHNR and FQNEAQ (reference sequence). The repertoire was sequenced with immunoSEQ multiplex PCR; TCRdb's copy has only in-frame clones and lacks some. The profile shows roughly 120,000 clones, roughly 80% of them singletons. This clonotype originated in a man in his fifties or sixties with acute or convalescent COVID-19. The rearrangement uses TRBV7-9 and TRBJ1-5; 9 bases are shared with TRBD1. Source material: peripheral blood. The CDR3 bases are TGTGCCAGCAGCCCTGGGACAGGGAAGGGGCAGCCCCAGCATTTT. This codes for CASSPGTGKGQPQHF.